A single sample is the source of the 21 T cell receptor beta chains below, sequenced in a study of blood T cell repertoires in COVID-19. Assay: immunoSEQ multiplex PCR; the TCRdb copy retains only in-frame clones and omits some. Of around 260,000 clones listed, about 93% are singletons. The sample was PBMCs or T cells enriched from blood (not recorded which). These receptors all stem from a woman aged 30 to 39 who had recovered from COVID-19.

This chain uses TRBV30 with TRBJ1-5; TRBD1 agrees at 7 bases. The CDR3 runs 14 residues. J lost 3 bases, V lost 2 bases, and 4 bases had no gene match. In germline, CDR1 is GTSNPN, CDR2 SVGIG (reference sequence). The CDR3 nucleotides are TGTGCCTGGAGTTCGGGACAGCTCAATCAGCCCCAGCATTTT. It translates to CAWSSGQLNQPQHF. Drawing the rest from reference TRBV30 and TRBJ1-5, the complete variable domain is SQTIHQWPATLVQPVGSPLSLECTVEGTSNPNLYWYRQAAGRGLQLLFYSVGIGQISSEVPQNLSASRPQDRQFILSSKKLLLSDSGFYLCAWSSGQLNQPQHFGDGTRLSIL.

The genes are TRBV19 and TRBJ2-7, with a tentative D call TRBD2 (6 bases). The CDR3 consists of 16 residues. Germline V gene sequence: CDR1 LNHDA, CDR2 SQIVND (reference sequence). Trimming removed 2 bases from V and 2 bases from J, with 16 bases in between. DNA for the CDR3: TGTGCCAGTAGTATACGGAGGGCCCGGGAGCCCTACGAGCAGTACTTC. Translated, it gives CASSIRRAREPYEQYF.

This sequence joins TRBV9 and TRBJ1-5, with TRBD1 matching over 7 bases. This CDR3 region has 15 residues. Trimming removed 3 bases from V and 5 bases from J; junction bases left unmatched: 8. CDR1 and CDR2 (germline): SGDLS, YYNGEE. The CDR3 loop is CASSEEGQLDQPQHF. Here the CDR3 DNA reads TGTGCCAGCAGCGAAGAGGGACAGCTAGATCAGCCCCAGCATTTT.

V gene TRBV28 combines with J gene TRBJ2-1, with 7 bases lining up with TRBD2. The V gene end was trimmed by 10 bases and the J gene end by 0 bases; junction bases not matched to a gene: 3. Germline-derived CDR1 and CDR2 are MDHEN and SYDVKM. The CDR3 runs to 13 residues. The chain's CDR3 is CATSGDSYNEQFF. The CDR3 region has the DNA TGTGCCACGAGCGGGGACTCCTACAATGAGCAGTTCTTC. The full variable domain, its missing parts supplied by reference TRBV28 and TRBJ2-1, is DVKVTQSSRYLVKRTGEKVFLECVQDMDHENMFWYRQDPGLGLRLIYFSYDVKMKEKGDIPEGYSVSREKKERFSLILESASTNQTSMYLCATSGDSYNEQFFGPGTRLTVL.

This clone was recorded once. The CDR3 DNA is TGTGCCAGCAGCGGGACGGGAGCCGGAAAAGAGACCCAGTACTTC. It yields the protein CASSGTGAGKETQYF. J is TRBJ2-5 and V is TRBV11-2; D may be TRBD2 (6 bases). The V gene lost 5 bases and the J gene lost 3 bases, with 16 bases spanning the gap. This CDR3 is 15 amino acids long. Germline loops: CDR1 SGHAT, CDR2 FQNNGV. The variable domain in full, with the rest retrieved from reference TRBV11-2 and TRBJ2-5, is EAGVAQSPRYKIIEKRQSVAFWCNPISGHATLYWYQQILGQGPKLLIQFQNNGVVDDSQLPKDRFSAERLKGVDSTLKIQPAKLEDSAVYLCASSGTGAGKETQYFGPGTRLLVL.

The sample holds a few counts of this clone. This chain uses TRBV23-1 with TRBJ1-2, with 8 positions matching TRBD1. TRBV23-1 is flagged as an ORF with uncertain function. Losses at the gene ends were 3 bases for V and 1 base for J; bases not matched to a gene: 7. The CDR3 contains 16 residues. The CDR3 protein is CASSHPRDRCNYGYTF. In nucleotides, the CDR3 is TGCGCCAGCAGTCATCCCCGGGACAGGTGTAACTATGGCTACACCTTC.

CDR3 DNA: TGTGCCAGCAAACGACAGGGGGCTAACAATCAGCCCCAGCATTTT. This translates into CASKRQGANNQPQHF. The V and J genes are TRBV6-5 and TRBJ1-5; TRBD1 matches 10 bases. Per germline, CDR1 MNHEY and CDR2 SVGAGI. V trimming: 7 bases; J trimming: 3 bases; junction bases outside the gene matches: 6. CDR3 length equals 15 residues.

This chain links TRBV2 with TRBJ1-1; D gene unclear. The germline V and J ends were trimmed by 6 bases and 0 bases, with 14 bases remaining between them. The germline V gene encodes CDR1 SNHLY and CDR2 FYNNEI. The CDR3 spans 15 residues. CDR3 residues: CASRPREGLNTEAFF. CDR3 nucleotides: TGTGCCAGCAGGCCCCGGGAGGGCTTGAACACTGAAGCTTTCTTT.

The J gene is TRBJ1-2, the V gene TRBV28; D is possibly TRBD1 (6 bases). Germline loops: CDR1 MDHEN, CDR2 SYDVKM. V lost 3 bases and J lost 4, with 9 bases in between. The CDR3 spans 13 residues. The CDR3 DNA sequence: TGTGCCAGCAGTTTGGACAGCGTCTATGGCTACACCTTC. As protein: CASSLDSVYGYTF.

The J gene is TRBJ2-3, the V gene TRBV28; TRBD2 matches at 8 bases. The CDR3 totals 13 residues. Germline CDR1 reads MDHEN; CDR2 reads SYDVKM. J gave up 6 bases and V 7 bases, and 6 bases lay outside the gene matches. CDR3 residues: CASIAGTGDTQYF. CDR3 in DNA: TGTGCCAGCATAGCGGGAACAGGGGATACGCAGTATTTT.

The chain uses TRBV4-3 and TRBJ2-7, with TRBD2 identical over 9 bases. Germline V gene sequence: CDR1 LGHNA, CDR2 YSLEER. This CDR3 has 18 residues. J was trimmed by 2 bases and V by 0 bases; bases with no gene match: 11. CDR3 DNA sequence: TGCGCCAGCAGCCAAGATTATGGCGGGAGGGCCACCGCCTACGAGCAGTACTTC. Its translation: CASSQDYGGRATAYEQYF.

V and J are TRBV9 and TRBJ1-5; 7 bases agree with TRBD1. The V segment lost 0 bases and the J segment 5 bases; nucleotides outside the gene matches: 5. This CDR3 contains 15 residues. Looked up from germline, CDR1 is SGDLS and CDR2 is YYNGEE. Here the CDR3 DNA reads TGTGCCAGCAGCGTAGGAGGGGGCGTGGATCAGCCCCAGCATTTT. It translates to CASSVGGGVDQPQHF.

The chain links TRBV5-1 to TRBJ2-3, with TRBD1 matching 11 bases. This CDR3 has 17 amino acids. Germline V CDR1 and CDR2: SGHRS, YFSETQ. V lost 2 bases to trimming and J lost 4 bases; unmatched junction nucleotides: 9. The CDR3 sequence is CASSLGQGAVWADTQYF. DNA of the CDR3: TGCGCCAGCAGCTTAGGACAGGGGGCGGTCTGGGCAGATACGCAGTATTTT. Filled out from reference TRBV5-1 and TRBJ2-3, the complete variable domain reads KAGVTQTPRYLIKTRGQQVTLSCSPISGHRSVSWYQQTPGQGLQFLFEYFSETQRNKGNFPGRFSGRQFSNSRSEMNVSTLELGDSALYLCASSLGQGAVWADTQYFGPGTRLTVL.

V usage is TRBV19 and J usage is TRBJ1-2; 8 nucleotides align to TRBD1. The V gene end was trimmed by 3 bases and the J gene end by 4 bases; junction bases not matched to a gene: 13. Germline CDR1 reads LNHDA; CDR2 reads SQIVND (reference sequence). This CDR3 spans 17 amino acids. In DNA form, the CDR3 reads TGTGCCAGTAGTATTACTTTTTTATTTACAGGGGGCTATGGCTACACCTTC. This gives the protein CASSITFLFTGGYGYTF.

V usage is TRBV28 and J usage is TRBJ1-2; 7 bases align to TRBD1. The ends lost 3 bases at V and 0 bases at J; junction bases unmatched: 4. The length of the CDR3 is 15 residues. Looked up from germline, CDR1 is MDHEN and CDR2 is SYDVKM. The CDR3 is CASSFHGTANYGYTF. As DNA, the CDR3 is TGTGCCAGCAGTTTCCACGGGACAGCTAACTATGGCTACACCTTC.

This clone was picked up a small number of times. The V and J genes are TRBV2 and TRBJ2-2; 11 bases match TRBD1. With 7 bases clipped from V and 5 bases from J, the junction kept 3 bases outside the gene matches. The V gene's germline CDR1 is SNHLY and CDR2 FYNNEI. CDR3 length: 14 residues. CDR3 sequence: CASIRDRGTGELFF. Written as DNA, the CDR3 is TGTGCCAGCATCCGGGACAGGGGGACCGGGGAGCTGTTTTTT.

J is TRBJ2-1 and V is TRBV11-2, with 7 bases identical to TRBD2. Germline trimming cut 1 base from V and 8 bases from J; bases unmatched to any gene: 14. This CDR3 is 17 amino acids long. CDR1 is SGHAT and CDR2 is FQNNGV in the germline V gene. The CDR3 DNA follows: TGTGCCAGCAGCTTAGGGTGGTCGGCGGGAGTCACGGATGAGCAGTTCTTC. Translation: CASSLGWSAGVTDEQFF.

The rearrangement joins TRBV27 to TRBJ2-5; D is ambiguous. Trimming removed 5 bases at V and 1 base at J, with 11 bases between. Germline assignment: CDR1 MNHEY and CDR2 SMNVEV (reference sequence). The CDR3 is 14 residues long. CDR3 region: CASSPQVVQETQYF. Written as DNA, the CDR3 is TGTGCCAGCAGTCCCCAGGTAGTCCAAGAGACCCAGTACTTC.

The V call is TRBV28, the J call TRBJ2-7, with D perhaps matching TRBD1 (5 bases). Looked up from germline, CDR1 is MDHEN and CDR2 is SYDVKM. Deletions cut 3 bases from V and 3 bases from J, with 15 bases between. The CDR3 totals 15 residues. In DNA form, the CDR3 reads TGTGCCAGCAGTTTTAGGGGAAATGGGGACTACGAGCAGTACTTC. This sequence encodes CASSFRGNGDYEQYF.

This chain connects TRBV19 to TRBJ2-5, with a weak D call TRBD1 (6 bases). V was clipped by 5 bases and J by 7 bases, with 20 bases between them. There are 15 residues in the CDR3. The germline V gene has CDR1 LNHDA and CDR2 SQIVND (reference sequence). The DNA of the CDR3 is TGTGCCAGTAGTCTCCGACAGGACCTAAAGGGGACCCAGTACTTC. Residues: CASSLRQDLKGTQYF. The full variable domain, rest sourced from reference TRBV19 and TRBJ2-5, is DGGITQSPKYLFRKEGQNVTLSCEQNLNHDAMYWYRQDPGQGLRLIYYSQIVNDFQKGDIAEGYSVSREKKESFPLTVTSAQKNPTAFYLCASSLRQDLKGTQYFGPGTRLLVL.

The chain combines TRBV5-8 with TRBJ1-2; tentatively, D is TRBD1 (5 bases). Germline V gene data show CDR1 as SGHTS and CDR2 as YDEGEE. This CDR3 has 14 amino acids. V lost 4 bases and J lost 10, with 20 bases in between. The CDR3 coding sequence is TGTGCCAGCAGCCCTAGGGGATTCGAGATGTCCTACACCTTC. Its translation is CASSPRGFEMSYTF.